Following are 10 T cell receptor beta chains from one sample sequenced in a study of cytomegalovirus exposure and HLA in healthy donors. Repertoires were generated with immunoSEQ multiplex PCR, while TCRdb's copy carries only in-frame clones and drops some. The repertoire holds 78,000 or so clones, with roughly 95% as singletons. The sample comprised PBMCs. These receptor sequences come from a man between 18 and 35 years old in good health and CMV-seropositive.

The chain carries TRBV6-1 and TRBJ1-1, with a tentative D call TRBD1 (5 bases). Germline V gene data show CDR1 as MNHNS and CDR2 as SASEGT. V was shortened by 2 bases and J by 0 bases, with 13 bases between the two germline ends. The CDR3 totals 16 residues. The CDR3 coding sequence is TGTGCCAGCAGTGAATTGGGCAGGGTAATGAACACTGAAGCTTTCTTT. This encodes CASSELGRVMNTEAFF.

This rearrangement joins TRBV5-1 to TRBJ2-7; D is perhaps TRBD2 (5 bases). Germline CDR1 reads SGHRS; CDR2 reads YFSETQ. V was trimmed by 2 bases and J by 7 bases, leaving 16 bases between them. The CDR3 runs to 14 residues. The CDR3 reads CASSFGSRTGEQYF. The CDR3 nucleotides read TGCGCCAGCAGCTTCGGCAGCCGGACGGGAGAGCAGTACTTC.

This chain uses TRBV11-2 with TRBJ2-2; TRBD1 agrees at 7 bases. J was trimmed by 3 bases and V by 4 bases; bases with no gene match: 8. Germline lookup yields CDR1 SGHAT and CDR2 FQNNGV. The CDR3 is 16 residues long. CDR3 in amino acids: CASSSRQGRDTGELFF. The CDR3 DNA sequence: TGTGCCAGCAGCTCCAGACAGGGTCGAGACACCGGGGAGCTGTTTTTT.

The gene calls are TRBV5-1 and TRBJ2-5, with TRBD2 as a possible D gene (5 bases). V dropped 7 bases and J dropped 4 bases, with 14 bases sitting between them. This CDR3 comprises 13 residues. CDR1 is SGHRS, CDR2 YFSETQ, per germline. The CDR3, as DNA: TGCGCCAGCGCTACCACCCGGGGAGAGACCCAGTACTTC. This sequence encodes CASATTRGETQYF. The full variable domain, its missing parts supplied by reference TRBV5-1 and TRBJ2-5, is KAGVTQTPRYLIKTRGQQVTLSCSPISGHRSVSWYQQTPGQGLQFLFEYFSETQRNKGNFPGRFSGRQFSNSRSEMNVSTLELGDSALYLCASATTRGETQYFGPGTRLLVL.

The V gene is TRBV11-2, the J gene TRBJ2-7, with D perhaps TRBD2 (5 bases). Trimming pared 1 base from V and 3 bases from J, leaving 10 bases between. Germline-derived CDR1 and CDR2 are SGHAT and FQNNGV. This CDR3 spans 14 amino acids. CDR3 protein: CASSLGAGIYEQYF. The CDR3 coding sequence is TGTGCCAGCAGCTTAGGAGCCGGGATCTACGAGCAGTACTTC. The full variable domain, completed using reference TRBV11-2 and TRBJ2-7, is EAGVAQSPRYKIIEKRQSVAFWCNPISGHATLYWYQQILGQGPKLLIQFQNNGVVDDSQLPKDRFSAERLKGVDSTLKIQPAKLEDSAVYLCASSLGAGIYEQYFGPGTRLTVT.

This chain connects TRBV20-1 to TRBJ2-1, with no clear D. CDR1 and CDR2 from the germline V gene are DFQATT and SNEGSKA (reference sequence). This CDR3 region has 11 residues. V shed 2 bases and J shed 3 bases, with 2 bases lying between them. In DNA, the CDR3 is TGCAGTGCTAGACACTACAATGAGCAGTTCTTC. It translates to CSARHYNEQFF.

The rearrangement links TRBV6-5 to TRBJ2-1; 7 nucleotides agree with TRBD2. Germline CDR1 reads MNHEY; CDR2 reads SVGAGI. The J segment lost 9 bases and the V segment lost 0 bases, leaving 8 bases of the junction unmatched. The CDR3 is 15 amino acids. CDR3 amino acids: CASSYSPGGEGEQFF. Written as DNA, the CDR3 is TGTGCCAGCAGTTACTCGCCTGGGGGGGAGGGTGAGCAGTTCTTC.

The V call is TRBV6-6, the J call TRBJ2-1; 8 bases line up with TRBD2. Looked up from germline, CDR1 is MNHNY and CDR2 is SVGAGI (reference sequence). V dropped 8 bases and J dropped 6; count of bases not matched to a gene: 3. The CDR3 spans 12 residues. The CDR3 bases are TGTGCCAGCGGGACTAGATTCAATGAGCAGTTCTTC. Amino acid sequence: CASGTRFNEQFF.

The chain has TRBV7-6 and TRBJ2-1; 8 bases are a match to TRBD2. Germline trimming cut 3 bases from V and 14 bases from J; bases unmatched to any gene: 9. CDR1 is SGHVS and CDR2 is FNYEAQ in the germline V gene. The CDR3 contains 13 residues. DNA for the CDR3: TGTGCCAGCAGCTTGTTCGAAGCGGGAGAGGAGTTCTTC. It translates to CASSLFEAGEEFF.

The chain uses TRBV15 and TRBJ1-1; TRBD1 might be the D (5 bases). The CDR3 consists of 15 residues. Germline lookup yields CDR1 LNHNV and CDR2 YYDKDF (reference sequence). V lost 0 bases, J lost 3 bases, and 11 bases lay in between. The DNA for the CDR3 is TGTGCCACCAGCAGAGATAGGGGTCAAGACACTGAAGCTTTCTTT. Its translation: CATSRDRGQDTEAFF.